The TCR beta chain under discussion was sequenced for a study of cytomegalovirus exposure and HLA in healthy donors. Points from the study as a whole: Later examination showed HLA-associated TCR beta chains had greater clonal expansion than equally common others. Trimming of TCR beta V- and J-genes showed a link, identified in a later analysis, to a missense DCLRE1C variant. Follow-up analysis seemed to connect common viral pathogens with several of the most significant clusters identified.

The PCR was carried out with 60 Vbeta primers and 13 Jbeta primers. The repertoire was sequenced with immunoSEQ multiplex PCR; TCRdb's copy has only in-frame clones and lacks some. The table records roughly 200,000 clones, around 80% of them present only once. Every donor was a healthy person donating bone marrow. As for this clone: Its antigen is undetermined.

Germline CDR1 and CDR2: LNHDA and SQIVND (reference sequence). V gave up 5 bases and J gave up 5 bases, with 18 bases separating them. The CDR3 runs 15 residues. The receptor's source is a boy under 10 years old in good health and CMV-seronegative. Sequenced sample: PBMCs. This chain uses TRBV19 with TRBJ2-5; tentatively, D is TRBD1 (6 bases). As DNA, the CDR3 is TGTGCCAGTAGTCTACGGACTGGGGGCATTGAGACCCAGTACTTC. Residues: CASSLRTGGIETQYF.